Following are 20 T cell receptor beta chains from one sample sequenced in a study of PD-1 blockade in classical Hodgkin lymphoma. The data were produced by immunoSEQ multiplex PCR, yet TCRdb's version contains in-frame clones alone and is incomplete. The sample shows 25,000 to 30,000 clones, approximately 80% of them seen only once. Documented time point: cycle 4 day 1 (C4D1), after more than five weeks of nivolumab. With no exception, relapse followed autologous stem cell transplantation in all patients, and brentuximab vedotin exposure varied. Magnetic negative selection of thawed PBMCs was the method by which CD4+ T cells were purified. Specimen: CD4+ T cells from blood, collected before the fourth cycle of nivolumab. The receptors were sampled from a human donor with classical Hodgkin lymphoma.

The CDR3 DNA reads as TGTGCCAGCAACACCTTGGGCTCCACAGATACGCAGTATTTT. It encodes CASNTLGSTDTQYF. J is TRBJ2-3 and V is TRBV9; no reliable D call. The CDR3 totals 14 residues. Germline lookup yields CDR1 SGDLS and CDR2 YYNGEE. Trimming cost V 6 bases and J 2 bases, with 13 bases left between them.

This clone has just a few counts. The chain recombines TRBV6-1 with TRBJ1-2; 7 bases agree with TRBD1. The CDR3 loop spans 13 amino acids. Germline-derived CDR1 and CDR2 are MNHNS and SASEGT. V trimming: 10 bases; J trimming: 5 bases; junction bases outside the gene matches: 10. The CDR3 region has the DNA TGTGCCACCTCACCGGGACAGAGTTATGGCTACACCTTC. This codes for CATSPGQSYGYTF.

In this sample, this clone turned up a few times. The CDR3: CASSPDRDQPQHF. The DNA for the CDR3 is TGTGCCAGCAGTCCGGACAGGGATCAGCCCCAGCATTTT. The chain recombines TRBV6-5 with TRBJ1-5; 8 positions match TRBD1. V shed 5 bases and J 5 bases; nucleotides not matched to a gene: 2. Germline V gene sequence: CDR1 MNHEY, CDR2 SVGAGI. This CDR3 is built from 13 residues.

The rearrangement joins TRBV9 to TRBJ2-3; 8 nucleotides agree with TRBD2. Per germline, CDR1 SGDLS and CDR2 YYNGEE. This CDR3 has 13 amino acids. V dropped 7 bases and J dropped 5; count of bases not matched to a gene: 6. DNA of the CDR3: TGTGCCAGCGCGGGGGGACTCGTAGATACGCAGTATTTT. Translation gives CASAGGLVDTQYF.

The rearrangement joins TRBV10-3 to TRBJ1-2; the D gene is possibly TRBD1 (6 bases). Germline V gene lookup returns CDR1 ENHRY and CDR2 SYGVKD. The CDR3 is 15 amino acids. Trimming took 4 bases from V and 4 from J, leaving 16 bases between them. The CDR3 sequence is CAISADSFASYGYTF. CDR3 DNA sequence: TGTGCCATCAGTGCGGACAGCTTCGCCTCCTATGGCTACACCTTC.

On this clone itself: Other DNA sequences within the sample encode an identical CDR3. The chain employs TRBV5-1 and TRBJ1-1; a weak D match, TRBD1 (6 bases). The CDR3 extends over 13 amino acids. Germline V gene lookup returns CDR1 SGHRS and CDR2 YFSETQ. Trimming removed 4 bases from V and 2 bases from J, with 9 bases in between. Written as DNA, the CDR3 is TGCGCCAGCAGCCCAGGGGTTAACACTGAAGCTTTCTTT. It specifies CASSPGVNTEAFF.

J is TRBJ1-2 and V is TRBV7-9; D is uncertain. V was shortened by 6 bases and J by 1 base, with 18 bases between the two germline ends. This CDR3 spans 16 amino acids. The germline gives CDR1 SEHNR, CDR2 FQNEAQ (reference sequence). CDR3 protein: CASSPTGRERNYGYTF. The CDR3 nucleotides read TGTGCCAGCAGTCCAACTGGTAGGGAGCGTAACTATGGCTACACCTTC.

The V and J genes are TRBV6-6 and TRBJ1-2; D is unresolved. The CDR3 loop spans 12 amino acids. In germline, CDR1 is MNHNY, CDR2 SVGAGI (reference sequence). Between the trimmed V and J ends, which lost 6 bases and 8 bases, there was a span of 13 bases. The CDR3 reads CASSPGKGGYTF. The CDR3 DNA follows: TGTGCCAGCAGCCCGGGAAAAGGGGGCTACACCTTC.

V and J are TRBV6-5 and TRBJ2-5; 8 nucleotides agree with TRBD2. The J call may not be correct, given that the DNA end is closer to TRBJ2-7. CDR1 MNHEY and CDR2 SVGAGI come from the germline V gene. This CDR3 spans 15 amino acids. CDR3 nucleotides: TGTGCCAGCAGCCCCGGGGGGGCCTCGTTCTACGAGCAGTACTTC. This encodes CASSPGGASFYEQYF.

This rearrangement joins TRBV6-5 to TRBJ2-2; 7 nucleotides line up with TRBD1. The CDR3 runs to 14 residues. Losses at the gene ends were 4 bases for V and 4 bases for J; bases not matched to a gene: 3. Germline-derived CDR1 and CDR2 are MNHEY and SVGAGI. The CDR3 DNA reads as TGTGCCAGCAGTTTGGGACAGTCCACCGGGGAGCTGTTTTTT. Translated: CASSLGQSTGELFF.

The chain uses TRBV11-3 and TRBJ2-1; D might be TRBD1 (8 bases). With 6 bases removed from V and 3 bases from J, the gap between germline ends came to 12 bases. CDR3 length equals 14 residues. Germline assignment: CDR1 SGHNT and CDR2 YENEEA. Here the CDR3 reads CASSTGGDYNEQFF. For the CDR3, the DNA is TGTGCCAGCAGTACAGGGGGGGACTACAATGAGCAGTTCTTC.

The rearrangement uses TRBV7-2 and TRBJ1-2; perhaps TRBD1 as D (5 bases). Germline loops: CDR1 SGHTA, CDR2 FQGNSA. Between the trimmed V and J ends, which lost 6 bases and 4 bases, there was a span of 30 bases. CDR3 length: 19 amino acids. CDR3 in DNA: TGTGCCAGCAGGGTCAGGACCGGGGCCCAATCGGCAGGGTCCTATGGCTACACCTTC. This translates into CASRVRTGAQSAGSYGYTF.

The chain combines TRBV5-1 with TRBJ2-4; maybe TRBD2 (5 bases). V was shortened by 4 bases and J by 0 bases, with 11 bases between the two germline ends. CDR1 and CDR2 from the germline V gene are SGHRS and YFSETQ. The CDR3 is made up of 15 amino acids. This chain's CDR3 is CASSLGGLAKNIQYF. The CDR3 DNA follows: TGCGCCAGCAGCCTCGGCGGGCTAGCCAAAAACATTCAGTACTTC.

The chain combines TRBV5-1 with TRBJ1-6, with no clear D. From germline, CDR1 is SGHRS and CDR2 YFSETQ. This CDR3 contains 12 residues. The V end was cut by 0 bases, the J end by 11 bases, with 6 bases between. This CDR3 is CASSLGEPPLHF. The CDR3 coding sequence is TGCGCCAGCAGCTTGGGTGAGCCACCCCTCCACTTT.

The chain couples TRBV7-9 to TRBJ1-1, with 9 bases that match TRBD1. J was trimmed by 7 bases and V by 4 bases; bases with no gene match: 10. The CDR3 is made up of 15 amino acids. Germline V CDR1 and CDR2: SEHNR, FQNEAQ (reference sequence). The CDR3 sequence: CASSSRWTGEIEAFF. In DNA form, the CDR3 reads TGTGCCAGCAGCTCCCGATGGACAGGGGAGATTGAAGCTTTCTTT.

This clone was counted only a few times. This chain uses TRBV5-1 with TRBJ2-7; D ambiguous. The CDR3 is made up of 13 amino acids. With 1 base removed from V and 2 bases from J, the gap between germline ends came to 7 bases. The germline CDR1 and CDR2 sequences are SGHRS and YFSETQ. In nucleotides, the CDR3 is TGCGCCAGCAGCTTGATAGGGACCTACGAGCAGTACTTC. Protein: CASSLIGTYEQYF.

Concerning this clone: Other nucleotide sequences in the sample specify the same CDR3. This sequence joins TRBV5-1 and TRBJ1-4; possibly TRBD1 for D (5 bases). This CDR3 has 14 amino acids. CDR1 and CDR2 (germline): SGHRS, YFSETQ. Trimming left V 0 bases short and J 5 bases short, with 8 bases between. CDR3 sequence (DNA): TGCGCCAGCAGCTTGGCCGGGGGGAATGAAAAACTGTTTTTT. It translates to CASSLAGGNEKLFF.

V and J are TRBV4-1 and TRBJ1-2, with 10 positions matching TRBD1. Germline trimming cut 0 bases from V and 9 bases from J; bases unmatched to any gene: 10. CDR1 is MGHRA, CDR2 YSYEKL, per germline. The CDR3 has 16 residues. CDR3 region: CASSQEGGQGLISYTF. The CDR3 region has the DNA TGCGCCAGCAGCCAAGAGGGGGGACAGGGGCTAATAAGCTACACCTTC.

This sequence joins TRBV30 and TRBJ1-2; D unclear. CDR1 is GTSNPN, CDR2 SVGIG, per germline (reference sequence). The CDR3 spans 12 residues. V was pared by 2 bases and J by 8 bases, with 12 bases between. The CDR3 DNA reads as TGTGCCTGGAGTAAGGGATTGGGAGGCTACACCTTC. Translating gives CAWSKGLGGYTF.

The chain is built from TRBV5-1 and TRBJ1-1, with a tentative D call TRBD1 (6 bases). The CDR3 has 13 amino acids. V shed 2 bases and J shed 9 bases, with 14 bases lying between them. The germline V gene encodes CDR1 SGHRS and CDR2 YFSETQ. CDR3 protein: CASSFPGDIQAFF. The CDR3 DNA reads TGCGCCAGCAGCTTTCCAGGGGATATTCAAGCTTTCTTT.